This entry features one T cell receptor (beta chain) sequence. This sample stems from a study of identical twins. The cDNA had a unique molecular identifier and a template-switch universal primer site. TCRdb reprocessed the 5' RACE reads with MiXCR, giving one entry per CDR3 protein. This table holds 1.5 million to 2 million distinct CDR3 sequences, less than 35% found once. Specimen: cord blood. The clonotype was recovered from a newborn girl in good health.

CDR3 nucleotides: TGTGCCAGCAGTTTAAAGGGGGGGCGTGATGAGCAGTTCTTC. This codes for CASSLKGGRDEQFF. V and J are TRBV12-3 or TRBV12-4 and TRBJ2-1, with D perhaps matching TRBD2 (7 bases). V was clipped by 2 bases and J by 8 bases, with 13 bases between them. This CDR3 has 14 residues.